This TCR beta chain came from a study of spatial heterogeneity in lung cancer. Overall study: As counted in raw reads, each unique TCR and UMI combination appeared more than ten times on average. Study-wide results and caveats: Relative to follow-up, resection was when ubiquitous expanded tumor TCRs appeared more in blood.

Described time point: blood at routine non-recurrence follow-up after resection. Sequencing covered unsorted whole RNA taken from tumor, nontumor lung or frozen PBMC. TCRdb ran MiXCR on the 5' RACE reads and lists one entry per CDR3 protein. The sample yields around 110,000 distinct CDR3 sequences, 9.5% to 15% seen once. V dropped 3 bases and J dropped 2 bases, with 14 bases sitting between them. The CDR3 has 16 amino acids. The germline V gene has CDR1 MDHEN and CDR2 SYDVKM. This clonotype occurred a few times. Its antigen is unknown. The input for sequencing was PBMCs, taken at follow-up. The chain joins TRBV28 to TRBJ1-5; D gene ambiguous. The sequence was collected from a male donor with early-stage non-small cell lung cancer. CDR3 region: CASSFRGLSGNQPQHF. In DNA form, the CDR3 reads TGTGCCAGCAGTTTTCGGGGATTGTCGGGCAATCAGCCCCAGCATTTT.